The 26 T cell receptor beta chains below all came from one sample that was sequenced in a study of CXCR3-negative and CXCR3-positive naive CD8 T cells (dated by TCRdb to between 2018 and 2021). Sequencer: NextSeq 550. The Human TCR Profiling Kit (MiLaboratory) was used to prepare UMI-labeled 5' RACE TRB cDNA libraries. Each entry corresponds to one CDR3 protein sequence from reads that TCRdb reprocessed, and DNA is not given. The sample's records list 80,000 to 95,000 distinct CDR3 sequences. About 1.6% of the sample comes from the top ten. The sequencing sample was made of naive CXCR3- CD8+ T cells from blood. Interpreted using the paper, the cell subset or site label stands for: CD45RO-CCR7+CD27+CD95- naive CD8+ T cells lacking CXCR3 (TNR3-). These receptors originate from a human donor in good health. Some clones in this sample may be carry-over from other donors' samples.

The rearrangement joins TRBV5-6 to TRBJ2-7; TCRdb reports TRBD1, a call that lacks DNA to check it against. From germline, CDR1 is SGHDT and CDR2 YYEEEE. This CDR3 comprises 13 residues. The CDR3 loop is CASSLTGNYEQYF.

The chain joins TRBV10-3 to TRBJ1-1; TCRdb's D gene call, TRBD1, goes unchecked for lack of DNA. The V gene's germline CDR1 is ENHRY and CDR2 SYGVKD. The CDR3 has 15 amino acids. CDR3 residues: CDISEDRVRRTEAFF.

V is TRBV11-2 and J is TRBJ2-3; as DNA is missing, the TRBD1 call by TCRdb cannot be tested. Germline-derived CDR1 and CDR2 are SGHAT and FQNNGV. This CDR3 is built from 15 residues. The CDR3 region is CASSSAGQGTDTQYF. Looking up the rest from reference TRBV11-2 and TRBJ2-3 gives the full variable domain: EAGVAQSPRYKIIEKRQSVAFWCNPISGHATLYWYQQILGQGPKLLIQFQNNGVVDDSQLPKDRFSAERLKGVDSTLKIQPAKLEDSAVYLCASSSAGQGTDTQYFGPGTRLTVL.

This chain links TRBV18 with TRBJ2-5. Germline loops: CDR1 KGHSH, CDR2 LQKENI. This CDR3 comprises 15 residues. The CDR3 here is CASSPPDAAPDTQYF.

This chain uses TRBV11-2 with TRBJ2-5. Per the germline V gene, CDR1 is SGHAT and CDR2 is FQNNGV. This CDR3 region has 16 residues. CDR3 region: CASSLGRLGYQETQYF.

The chain has TRBV29-1 and TRBJ2-2; TCRdb's D call of TRBD1 is untestable without DNA. Germline-derived CDR1 and CDR2 are SQVTM and ANQGSEA. CDR3 size: 14 residues. CDR3: CSAESGHSTGELFF.

CDR3 sequence reads: CSVEPTGLNTEAFF. The V gene is TRBV29-1, the J gene TRBJ1-1; without DNA, the TCRdb call of TRBD1 cannot be checked. Germline values: CDR1 SQVTM, CDR2 ANQGSEA. This CDR3 has 14 residues.

The chain joins TRBV9 to TRBJ1-2. The CDR3 extends over 16 amino acids. CDR1 is SGDLS, CDR2 YYNGEE, per germline. CDR3 sequence: CASRGAGPGTDYGYTF.

The gene calls are TRBV5-1 and TRBJ2-7. Germline CDR1 and CDR2: SGHRS and YFSETQ. The CDR3 is 16 residues long. CDR3 residues: CASSLVYGLKAYEQYF.

The CDR3 here is CSVEGGTSVSYRADTQYF. V is TRBV29-1 and J is TRBJ2-3; TCRdb's D call of TRBD2 is untestable without DNA. The CDR3 loop spans 18 amino acids. Germline CDR1 SQVTM, CDR2 ANQGSEA.

V is TRBV28 and J is TRBJ2-1; TCRdb's D call of TRBD2 is untestable without DNA. CDR3 length equals 13 residues. CDR1 is MDHEN and CDR2 is SYDVKM in the germline V gene. This CDR3 reads CASRGRGTDEQFF.

The chain carries TRBV28 and TRBJ1-5; TCRdb designates TRBD1, a call that cannot be tested without DNA. CDR1 is MDHEN, CDR2 SYDVKM, per germline. This CDR3 comprises 15 residues. This CDR3 is CASTTGAHSNQPQHF.

V usage is TRBV4-1 and J usage is TRBJ2-1; the D gene TCRdb calls, TRBD2, cannot be checked with no DNA. In germline, CDR1 is MGHRA, CDR2 YSYEKL. The CDR3 loop spans 15 amino acids. The CDR3: CASSQGVGLGNEQFF.

The chain employs TRBV10-3 and TRBJ1-2. The CDR3 runs 16 residues. Germline CDR1 is ENHRY and CDR2 is SYGVKD. This CDR3 reads CAISESGEVANYGYTF.

The J gene is TRBJ2-1, the V gene TRBV20-1; TCRdb proposes TRBD1, but this gene call is untestable without DNA. The CDR3 contains 16 residues. Germline V gene lookup returns CDR1 DFQATT and CDR2 SNEGSKA (reference sequence). The CDR3: CSANPFGGTYYNEQFF.

The chain couples TRBV11-2 to TRBJ2-7. CDR3 length equals 17 residues. Germline values: CDR1 SGHAT, CDR2 FQNNGV. This CDR3 is CASSFWTGRTDDYEQYF.

The J gene is TRBJ1-4, the V gene TRBV29-1. CDR3 length equals 14 residues. CDR1 is SQVTM, CDR2 ANQGSEA, per germline. The CDR3 reads CSVEVAGTNEKLFF.

The rearrangement links TRBV29-1 to TRBJ2-3; TCRdb lists TRBD2, though no DNA is available to test this call. Per germline, CDR1 SQVTM and CDR2 ANQGSEA. The CDR3 loop spans 15 amino acids. CDR3 loop: CSVEISSDPTDTQYF.

This chain connects TRBV29-1 to TRBJ2-6; TCRdb outputs TRBD1, but without DNA this stays unchecked. This CDR3 has 16 amino acids. Looked up from germline, CDR1 is SQVTM and CDR2 is ANQGSEA. This chain's CDR3 is CSVVDRDKAGANVLTF.

The chain uses TRBV5-4 and TRBJ1-2; absent DNA, TCRdb's TRBD1 call cannot be checked. The CDR3 runs to 15 residues. From germline, CDR1 is SGHNT and CDR2 YYREEE (reference sequence). The CDR3 sequence is CASSPGGPNNYGYTF.

This rearrangement joins TRBV12-3 or TRBV12-4 to TRBJ2-7; checking the TCRdb D call of TRBD1 is not possible without DNA. This CDR3 has 12 amino acids. CDR3 region: CASSPGYYEQYF.

The chain couples TRBV7-3 to TRBJ2-7. Germline lookup yields CDR1 SGHTA and CDR2 FQGTGA. The CDR3 is 13 residues long. CDR3 sequence reads: CASSLTFGTEQYF.

The rearrangement links TRBV29-1 to TRBJ1-1; without DNA, the TCRdb call of TRBD1 cannot be checked. Germline V gene lookup returns CDR1 SQVTM and CDR2 ANQGSEA. The CDR3 is 11 residues long. The CDR3 reads CSVPQGLVAFF. The whole variable domain, remainder taken from reference TRBV29-1 and TRBJ1-1, is SAVISQKPSRDICQRGTSLTIQCQVDSQVTMMFWYRQQPGQSLTLIATANQGSEATYESGFVIDKFPISRPNLTFSTLTVSNMSPEDSSIYLCSVPQGLVAFFGQGTRLTVV.

This rearrangement joins TRBV5-5 to TRBJ1-2. CDR1 SGHKS and CDR2 YYEKEE come from the germline V gene (reference sequence). This CDR3 has 13 residues. CDR3 in amino acids: CASSLGTAHGYTF.

The chain couples TRBV6-6 to TRBJ2-1; TCRdb picks TRBD1, but there is no DNA to check that call. This CDR3 has 15 amino acids. Germline CDR1 is MNHNY and CDR2 is SVGAGI (reference sequence). CDR3 residues: CASSYQAGAYNEQFF.

CDR3 protein: CSVSGPNTTEAFF. V usage is TRBV29-1 and J usage is TRBJ1-1. The CDR3 spans 13 residues. Germline loops: CDR1 SQVTM, CDR2 ANQGSEA. Combining the CDR3 with reference TRBV29-1 and TRBJ1-1 gives the whole variable domain SAVISQKPSRDICQRGTSLTIQCQVDSQVTMMFWYRQQPGQSLTLIATANQGSEATYESGFVIDKFPISRPNLTFSTLTVSNMSPEDSSIYLCSVSGPNTTEAFFGQGTRLTVV.